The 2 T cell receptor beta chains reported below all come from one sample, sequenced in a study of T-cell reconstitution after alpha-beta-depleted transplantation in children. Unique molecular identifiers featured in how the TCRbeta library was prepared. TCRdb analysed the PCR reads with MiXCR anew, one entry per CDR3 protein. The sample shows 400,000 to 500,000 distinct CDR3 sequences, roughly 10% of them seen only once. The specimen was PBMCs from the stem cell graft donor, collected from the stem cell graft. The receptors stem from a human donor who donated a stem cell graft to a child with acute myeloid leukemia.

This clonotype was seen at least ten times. CDR3 loop: CASSLGSALPAGELFF. For the CDR3, the DNA is TGTGCCAGCAGCTTAGGAAGTGCCCTCCCTGCCGGGGAGCTGTTTTTT. V gene TRBV7-9 combines with J gene TRBJ2-2, with no clear D. The germline CDR1 and CDR2 sequences are SEHNR and FQNEAQ (reference sequence). The V end lost 1 base, the J end lost 6 bases, and 15 bases lay between the germline ends. The length of the CDR3 is 16 residues. The full variable domain, in which reference TRBV7-9 and TRBJ2-2 provide the parts outside the CDR3, is DTGVSQNPRHKITKRGQNVTFRCDPISEHNRLYWYRQTLGQGPEFLTYFQNEAQLEKSRLLSDRFSAERPKGSFSTLEIQRTEQGDSAMYLCASSLGSALPAGELFFGEGSRLTVL.

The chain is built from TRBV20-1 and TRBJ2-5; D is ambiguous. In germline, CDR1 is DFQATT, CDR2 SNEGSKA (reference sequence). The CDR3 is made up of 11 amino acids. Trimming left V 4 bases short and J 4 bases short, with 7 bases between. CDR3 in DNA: TGCAGTGCTACGGCCTCAGAGACCCAGTACTTC. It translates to CSATASETQYF.